Listed here is a single T cell receptor (beta chain). Its target is not known. This record comes from a study of Tregs in tolerant kidney transplant recipients. Points from the study as a whole: For some patients, primers changed over time, blocking nucleotide-level comparison.

Regulatory T cells were sorted from thawed PBMCs rested overnight at 37°C with 200 IU/ml IL-2. Clones were sequenced by immunoSEQ multiplex PCR, and TCRdb holds only the in-frame ones, with some missing. The table lists 14,000 to 15,000 clones, around 77% of them singletons. The source material was Tregs from blood, sampled before the transplant. The source is a human donor who received a combined kidney and bone marrow transplant.

The CDR3 loop reads CASSPQEGRGTDTQYF. For the CDR3, the DNA is TGTGCCAGCAGCCCCCAGGAGGGTCGGGGCACAGATACGCAGTATTTT. V gene TRBV7-9 combines with J gene TRBJ2-3; D is perhaps TRBD2 (6 bases). The germline V and J ends were trimmed by 5 bases and 1 base, with 16 bases remaining between them. This CDR3 spans 16 amino acids. CDR1 SEHNR and CDR2 FQNEAQ come from the germline V gene (reference sequence).